This T cell receptor beta chain was sequenced in a study of control samples from healthy donors and cancer patients. The germline V gene has CDR1 DFQATT and CDR2 SNEGSKA (reference sequence). The CDR3 sequence is 15 residues long. Trimming took 6 bases from V and 3 from J, leaving 19 bases between them. Clones were read by immunoSEQ multiplex PCR, and TCRdb kept only the in-frame ones, dropping some. The repertoire holds about 58,000 clones, with almost 90% as singletons. The source is a man aged 60 to 69 with colorectal cancer. This sequence joins TRBV20-1 and TRBJ2-3, with D possibly TRBD2 on 6 matching bases. Sample: PBMCs. CDR3 amino acids: CSASRVGTGTDTQYF. For the CDR3, the DNA is TGCAGTGCCAGTAGGGTGGGGACTGGGACAGATACGCAGTATTTT.